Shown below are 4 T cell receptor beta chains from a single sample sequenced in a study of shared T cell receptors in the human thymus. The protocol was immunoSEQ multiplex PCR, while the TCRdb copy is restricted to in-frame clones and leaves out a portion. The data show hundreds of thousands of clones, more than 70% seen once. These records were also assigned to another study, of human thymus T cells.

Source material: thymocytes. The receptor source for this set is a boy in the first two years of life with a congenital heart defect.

The CDR3 spells CASSWSNEKLFF. The CDR3, as DNA: TGTGCCAGCAGCTGGAGTAATGAAAAACTGTTTTTT. The genes are TRBV7-2 and TRBJ1-4; D ambiguous. The CDR3 runs 12 residues. Trimming removed 4 bases from V and 4 bases from J, with 4 bases in between. Germline V gene lookup returns CDR1 SGHTA and CDR2 FQGNSA.

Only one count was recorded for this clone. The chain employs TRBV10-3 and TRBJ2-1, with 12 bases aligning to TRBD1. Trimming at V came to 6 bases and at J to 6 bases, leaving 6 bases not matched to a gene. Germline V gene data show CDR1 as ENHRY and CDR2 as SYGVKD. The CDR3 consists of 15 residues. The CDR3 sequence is CAISPLGQGANEQFF. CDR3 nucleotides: TGTGCCATCAGCCCGCTGGGACAGGGGGCCAATGAGCAGTTCTTC.

CDR3 bases: TGTGCCAGCACCCCTAGTCCTTCGAACCTCTACGAGCAGTACTTC. Protein sequence: CASTPSPSNLYEQYF. The rearrangement joins TRBV27 to TRBJ2-7; D unresolved. This CDR3 has 15 residues. V shed 7 bases and J shed 3 bases, with 19 bases lying between them. Germline lookup yields CDR1 MNHEY and CDR2 SMNVEV (reference sequence).

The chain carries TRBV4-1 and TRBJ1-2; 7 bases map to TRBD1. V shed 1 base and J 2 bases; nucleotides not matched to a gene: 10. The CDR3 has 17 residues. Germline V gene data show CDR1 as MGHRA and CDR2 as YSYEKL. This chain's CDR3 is CASSQGPWTGPNYGYTF. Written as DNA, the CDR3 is TGCGCCAGCAGCCAAGGCCCTTGGACAGGACCAAACTATGGCTACACCTTC.